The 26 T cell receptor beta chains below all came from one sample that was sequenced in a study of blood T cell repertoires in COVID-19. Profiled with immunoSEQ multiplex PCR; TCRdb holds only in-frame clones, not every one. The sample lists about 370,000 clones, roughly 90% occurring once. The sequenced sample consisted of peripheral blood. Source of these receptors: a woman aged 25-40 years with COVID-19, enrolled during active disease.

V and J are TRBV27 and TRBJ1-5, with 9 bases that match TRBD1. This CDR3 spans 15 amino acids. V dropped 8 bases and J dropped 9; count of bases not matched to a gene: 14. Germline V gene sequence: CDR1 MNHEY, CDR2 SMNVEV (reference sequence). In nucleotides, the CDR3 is TGTGCCAGCTCCAATTTACAGGGGGCCGCGGGGCCCCAGCATTTT. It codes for CASSNLQGAAGPQHF.

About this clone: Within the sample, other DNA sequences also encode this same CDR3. CDR3 in amino acids: CASSQDLAGGYNEQFF. The CDR3 region has the DNA TGTGCCAGCAGCCAAGATCTGGCGGGAGGGTACAATGAGCAGTTCTTC. The chain recombines TRBV3-1 (or the pseudogene TRBV3-2) with TRBJ2-1; 9 bases align to TRBD2. CDR1 is LGHDT, CDR2 YNNKEL, per germline (reference sequence). V was clipped by 0 bases and J by 4 bases; unmatched bases: 4. CDR3 length: 16 residues.

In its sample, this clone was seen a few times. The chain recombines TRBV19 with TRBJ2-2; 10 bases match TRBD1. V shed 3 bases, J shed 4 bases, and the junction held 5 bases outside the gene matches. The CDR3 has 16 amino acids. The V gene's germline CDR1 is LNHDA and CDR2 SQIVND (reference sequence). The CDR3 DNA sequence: TGTGCCAGTAGTATTCTGGGACAGGGGTCCACCGGGGAGCTGTTTTTT. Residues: CASSILGQGSTGELFF. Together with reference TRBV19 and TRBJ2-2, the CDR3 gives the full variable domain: DGGITQSPKYLFRKEGQNVTLSCEQNLNHDAMYWYRQDPGQGLRLIYYSQIVNDFQKGDIAEGYSVSREKKESFPLTVTSAQKNPTAFYLCASSILGQGSTGELFFGEGSRLTVL.

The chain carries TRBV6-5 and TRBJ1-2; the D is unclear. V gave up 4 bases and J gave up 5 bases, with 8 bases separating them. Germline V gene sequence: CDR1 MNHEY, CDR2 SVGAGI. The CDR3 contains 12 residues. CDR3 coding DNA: TGTGCCAGCAGTTCCGACTGGTATGGCTACACCTTC. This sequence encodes CASSSDWYGYTF.

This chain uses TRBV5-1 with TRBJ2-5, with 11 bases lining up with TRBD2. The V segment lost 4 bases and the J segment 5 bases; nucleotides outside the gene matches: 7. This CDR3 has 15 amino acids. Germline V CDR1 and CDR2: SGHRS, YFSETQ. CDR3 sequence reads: CASSRNSGGVETQYF. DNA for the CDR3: TGCGCCAGCAGCAGAAATAGCGGGGGGGTGGAGACCCAGTACTTC.

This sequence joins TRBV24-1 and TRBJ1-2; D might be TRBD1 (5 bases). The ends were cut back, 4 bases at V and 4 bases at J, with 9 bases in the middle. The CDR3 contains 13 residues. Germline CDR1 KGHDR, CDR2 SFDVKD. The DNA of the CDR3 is TGTGCCACCAGTGAGAGGGGAGGCTATGGCTACACCTTC. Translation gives CATSERGGYGYTF.

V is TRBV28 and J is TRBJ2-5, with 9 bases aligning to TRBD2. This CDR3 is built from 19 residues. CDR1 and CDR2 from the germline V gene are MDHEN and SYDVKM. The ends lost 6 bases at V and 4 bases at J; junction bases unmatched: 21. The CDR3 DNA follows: TGTGCCAGCAGCGACCGCTTGAATTTAGCGGGGGTGGATCGAGAGACCCAGTACTTC. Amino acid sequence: CASSDRLNLAGVDRETQYF.

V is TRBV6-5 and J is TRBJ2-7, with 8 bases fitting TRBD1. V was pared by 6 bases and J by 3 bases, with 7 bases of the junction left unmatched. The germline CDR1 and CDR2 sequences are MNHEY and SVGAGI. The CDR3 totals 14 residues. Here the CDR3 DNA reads TGTGCCAGCAGCGAGACAGGGGCCCACTACGAGCAGTACTTC. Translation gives CASSETGAHYEQYF.

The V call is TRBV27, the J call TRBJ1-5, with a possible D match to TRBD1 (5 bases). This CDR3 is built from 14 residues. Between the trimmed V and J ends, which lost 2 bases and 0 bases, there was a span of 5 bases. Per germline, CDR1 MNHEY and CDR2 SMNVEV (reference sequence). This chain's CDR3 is CASSLGHSNQPQHF. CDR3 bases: TGTGCCAGCAGTTTAGGACATAGCAATCAGCCCCAGCATTTT.

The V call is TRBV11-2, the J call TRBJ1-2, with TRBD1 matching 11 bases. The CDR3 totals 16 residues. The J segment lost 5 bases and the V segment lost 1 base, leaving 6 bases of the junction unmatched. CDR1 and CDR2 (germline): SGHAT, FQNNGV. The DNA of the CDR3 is TGTGCCAGCAGCTTAGGGACAGGGGGCGTTCCATATGGCTACACCTTC. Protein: CASSLGTGGVPYGYTF. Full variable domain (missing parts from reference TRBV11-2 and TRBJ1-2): EAGVAQSPRYKIIEKRQSVAFWCNPISGHATLYWYQQILGQGPKLLIQFQNNGVVDDSQLPKDRFSAERLKGVDSTLKIQPAKLEDSAVYLCASSLGTGGVPYGYTFGSGTRLTVV.

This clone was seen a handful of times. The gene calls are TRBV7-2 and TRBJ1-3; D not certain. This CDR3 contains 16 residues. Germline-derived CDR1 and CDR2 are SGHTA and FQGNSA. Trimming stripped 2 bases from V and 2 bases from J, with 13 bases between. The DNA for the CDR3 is TGTGCCAGCAGCTTATTCGGGGTGAATACTGGAAACACCATATATTTT. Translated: CASSLFGVNTGNTIYF.

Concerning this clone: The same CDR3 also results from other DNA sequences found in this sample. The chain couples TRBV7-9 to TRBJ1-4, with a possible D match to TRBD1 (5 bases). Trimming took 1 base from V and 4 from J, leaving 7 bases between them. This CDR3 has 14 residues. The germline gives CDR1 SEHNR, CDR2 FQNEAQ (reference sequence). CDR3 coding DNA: TGTGCCAGCAGCTTAGGACAGAATAATGAAAAACTGTTTTTT. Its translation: CASSLGQNNEKLFF. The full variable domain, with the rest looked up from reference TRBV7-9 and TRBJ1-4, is DTGVSQNPRHKITKRGQNVTFRCDPISEHNRLYWYRQTLGQGPEFLTYFQNEAQLEKSRLLSDRFSAERPKGSFSTLEIQRTEQGDSAMYLCASSLGQNNEKLFFGSGTQLSVL.

The DNA of the CDR3 is TGTGCCAGCAGCCAAAACGGACAGGGGGCTAGGGAAAAACTGTTTTTT. Its protein is CASSQNGQGAREKLFF. The chain is built from TRBV5-6 and TRBJ1-4; 11 bases are shared with TRBD1. This CDR3 spans 16 amino acids. The V and J ends lost 4 bases and 8 bases, in that order; junction bases with no gene match: 10. Germline lookup yields CDR1 SGHDT and CDR2 YYEEEE.

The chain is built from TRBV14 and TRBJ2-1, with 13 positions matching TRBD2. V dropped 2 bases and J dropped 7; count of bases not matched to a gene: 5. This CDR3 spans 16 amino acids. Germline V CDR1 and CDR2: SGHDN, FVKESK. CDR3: CASSQPGLAGWNEQFF. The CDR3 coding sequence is TGTGCCAGCAGCCAACCGGGACTAGCGGGATGGAATGAGCAGTTCTTC.

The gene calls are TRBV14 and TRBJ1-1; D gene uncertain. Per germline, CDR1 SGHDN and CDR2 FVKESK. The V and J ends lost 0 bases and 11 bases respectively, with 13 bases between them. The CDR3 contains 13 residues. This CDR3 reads CASSQDRGMRAFF. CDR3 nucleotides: TGTGCCAGCAGCCAAGACCGGGGAATGAGGGCTTTCTTT.

The CDR3 nucleotides read TGTGCCAGCAGCCTTAGCGGGTACACCGGGGAGCTGTTTTTT. Its protein product is CASSLSGYTGELFF. This chain uses TRBV2 with TRBJ2-2; 7 nucleotides line up with TRBD2. The germline V gene has CDR1 SNHLY and CDR2 FYNNEI. J gave up 3 bases and V 6 bases, and 4 bases lay outside the gene matches. The CDR3 is 14 residues long. The variable domain in full, completed from reference TRBV2 and TRBJ2-2, reads EPEVTQTPSHQVTQMGQEVILRCVPISNHLYFYWYRQILGQKVEFLVSFYNNEISEKSEIFDDQFSVERPDGSNFTLKIRSTKLEDSAMYFCASSLSGYTGELFFGEGSRLTVL.

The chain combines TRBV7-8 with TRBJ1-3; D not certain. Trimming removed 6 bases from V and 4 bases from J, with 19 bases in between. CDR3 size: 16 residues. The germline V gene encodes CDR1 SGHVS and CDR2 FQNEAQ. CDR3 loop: CASSEERALYGNTIYF. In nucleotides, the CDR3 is TGTGCCAGCAGTGAGGAGAGGGCCCTCTACGGAAACACCATATATTTT.

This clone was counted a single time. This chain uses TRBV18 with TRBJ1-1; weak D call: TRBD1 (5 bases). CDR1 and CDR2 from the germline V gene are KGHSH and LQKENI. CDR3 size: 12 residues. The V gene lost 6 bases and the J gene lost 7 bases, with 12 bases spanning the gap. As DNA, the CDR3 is TGTGCCAGCTCCGGGGGAGACTATGAAGCTTTCTTT. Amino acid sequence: CASSGGDYEAFF.

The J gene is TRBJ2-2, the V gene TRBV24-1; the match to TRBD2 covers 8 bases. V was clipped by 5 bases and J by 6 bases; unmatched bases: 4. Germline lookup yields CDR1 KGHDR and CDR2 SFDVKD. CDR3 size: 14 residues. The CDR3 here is CATSAQRESGELFF. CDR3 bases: TGTGCCACCAGTGCTCAGCGGGAGTCCGGGGAGCTGTTTTTT.

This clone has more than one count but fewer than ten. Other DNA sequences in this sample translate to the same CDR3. The CDR3 loop reads CASSPSGGEETQYF. The CDR3 region has the DNA TGTGCCAGCTCACCAAGTGGCGGAGAAGAGACCCAGTACTTC. The chain carries TRBV18 and TRBJ2-5; D gene uncertain. Trimming took off 2 bases at V and 3 bases at J, with 10 bases between the two ends. There are 14 residues in the CDR3. Germline CDR1 reads KGHSH; CDR2 reads LQKENI.

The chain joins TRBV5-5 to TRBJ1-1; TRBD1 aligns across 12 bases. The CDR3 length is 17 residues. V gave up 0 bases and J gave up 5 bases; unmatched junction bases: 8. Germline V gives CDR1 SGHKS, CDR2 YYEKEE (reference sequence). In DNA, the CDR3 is TGTGCCAGCAGCTTGGTCGGGGGACAGGGGGCGATAACTGAAGCTTTCTTT. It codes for CASSLVGGQGAITEAFF.

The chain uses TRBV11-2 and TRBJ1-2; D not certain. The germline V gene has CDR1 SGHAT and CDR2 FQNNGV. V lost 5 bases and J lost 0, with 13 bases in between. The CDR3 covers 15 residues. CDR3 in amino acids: CASSPRALTNYGYTF. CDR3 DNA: TGTGCCAGCAGCCCCCGCGCCTTGACTAACTATGGCTACACCTTC.

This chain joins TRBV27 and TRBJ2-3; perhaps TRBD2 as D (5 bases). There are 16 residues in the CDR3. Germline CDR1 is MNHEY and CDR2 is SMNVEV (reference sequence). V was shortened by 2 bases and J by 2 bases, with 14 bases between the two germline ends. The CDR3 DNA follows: TGTGCCAGCAGTTTAGTTCCCAGCGGAGACACAGATACGCAGTATTTT. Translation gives CASSLVPSGDTDTQYF.

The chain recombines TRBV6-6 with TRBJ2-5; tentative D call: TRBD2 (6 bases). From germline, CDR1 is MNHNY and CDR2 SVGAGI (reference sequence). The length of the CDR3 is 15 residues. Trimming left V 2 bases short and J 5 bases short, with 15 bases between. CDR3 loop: CASSYQEGRKETQYF. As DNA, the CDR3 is TGTGCCAGCAGTTACCAGGAGGGGCGAAAGGAGACCCAGTACTTC.

CDR3 protein: CASSPQGLAENTGELFF. The CDR3 DNA follows: TGTGCCAGCAGCCCCCAAGGACTAGCGGAGAACACCGGGGAGCTGTTTTTT. The V call is TRBV7-9, the J call TRBJ2-2, with 10 bases that match TRBD2. The length of the CDR3 is 17 residues. The germline V gene encodes CDR1 SEHNR and CDR2 FQNEAQ (reference sequence). After removal of 5 bases from V and 1 base from J, the junction contained 7 bases not matched to a gene.

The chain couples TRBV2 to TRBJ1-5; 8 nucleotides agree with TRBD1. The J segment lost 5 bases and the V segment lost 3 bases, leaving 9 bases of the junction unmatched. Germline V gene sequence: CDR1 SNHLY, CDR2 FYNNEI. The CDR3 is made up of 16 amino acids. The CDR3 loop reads CASSDSGGTGYQPQHF. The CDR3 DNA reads TGTGCCAGCAGTGATAGCGGGGGGACAGGCTATCAGCCCCAGCATTTT.